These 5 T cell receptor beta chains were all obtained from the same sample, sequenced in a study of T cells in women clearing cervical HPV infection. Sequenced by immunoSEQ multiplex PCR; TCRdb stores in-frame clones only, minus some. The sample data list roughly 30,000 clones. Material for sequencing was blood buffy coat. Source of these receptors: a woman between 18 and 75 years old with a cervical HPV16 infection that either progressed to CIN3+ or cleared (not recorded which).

The CDR3 here is CASSLAGGPFYNEQFF. The part of the CDR3 DNA that was read is TGTGCCAGCAGCTTAGCGGGAGGGCCTTTTTACAATGAG. This sequence joins TRBV7-3 and TRBJ2-1; 9 positions agree with TRBD2. The read is 3 residues too short to cover the CDR3 end, so that end is filled in from the germline J gene. CDR3 length: 16 residues. V was pared by 2 bases and J by 4 bases, with 6 bases of the junction left unmatched. Germline loops: CDR1 SGHTA, CDR2 FQGTGA. The full variable domain, completed using reference TRBV7-3 and TRBJ2-1, is GAGVSQTPSNKVTEKGKYVELRCDPISGHTALYWYRQSLGQGPEFLIYFQGTGAADDSGLPNDRFFAVRPEGSVSTLKIQRTERGDSAVYLCASSLAGGPFYNEQFFGPGTRLTVL.

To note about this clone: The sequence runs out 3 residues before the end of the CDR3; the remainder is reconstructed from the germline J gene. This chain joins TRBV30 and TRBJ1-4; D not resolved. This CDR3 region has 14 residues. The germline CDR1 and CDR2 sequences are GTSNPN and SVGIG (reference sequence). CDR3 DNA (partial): TGTGCCTGGATGGGTCTGGGTGAAGGGTCACCA. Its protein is CAWMGLGEGSP. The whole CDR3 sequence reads CAWMGLGEGSPLFF.

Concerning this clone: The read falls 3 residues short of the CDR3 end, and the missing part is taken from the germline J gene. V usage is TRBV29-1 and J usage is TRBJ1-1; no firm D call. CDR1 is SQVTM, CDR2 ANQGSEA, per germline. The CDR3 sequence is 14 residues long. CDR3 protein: CSVDGSGYAGEAFF. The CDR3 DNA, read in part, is TGCAGCGTTGATGGGTCTGGATATGCGGGCGAA.

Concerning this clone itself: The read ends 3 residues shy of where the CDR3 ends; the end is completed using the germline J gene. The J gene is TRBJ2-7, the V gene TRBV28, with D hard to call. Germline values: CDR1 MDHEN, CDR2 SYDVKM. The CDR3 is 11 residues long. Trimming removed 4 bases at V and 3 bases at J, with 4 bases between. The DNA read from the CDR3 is TGTGCCAGCAGTTCATTCTACGAG. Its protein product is CASSSFYE. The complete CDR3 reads CASSSFYEQYF. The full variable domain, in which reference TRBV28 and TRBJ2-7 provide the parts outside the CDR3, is DVKVTQSSRYLVKRTGEKVFLECVQDMDHENMFWYRQDPGLGLRLIYFSYDVKMKEKGDIPEGYSVSREKKERFSLILESASTNQTSMYLCASSSFYEQYFGPGTRLTVT.

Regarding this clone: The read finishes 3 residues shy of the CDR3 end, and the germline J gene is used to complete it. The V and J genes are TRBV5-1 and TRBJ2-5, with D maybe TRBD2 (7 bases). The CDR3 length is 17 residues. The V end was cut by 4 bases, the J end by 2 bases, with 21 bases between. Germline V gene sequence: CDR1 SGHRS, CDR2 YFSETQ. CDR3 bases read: TGCGCCAGCAGCCAGCGCGGCATGGCGGGGGCTCAAGAGACC. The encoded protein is CASSQRGMAGAQET. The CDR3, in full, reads CASSQRGMAGAQETQYF.